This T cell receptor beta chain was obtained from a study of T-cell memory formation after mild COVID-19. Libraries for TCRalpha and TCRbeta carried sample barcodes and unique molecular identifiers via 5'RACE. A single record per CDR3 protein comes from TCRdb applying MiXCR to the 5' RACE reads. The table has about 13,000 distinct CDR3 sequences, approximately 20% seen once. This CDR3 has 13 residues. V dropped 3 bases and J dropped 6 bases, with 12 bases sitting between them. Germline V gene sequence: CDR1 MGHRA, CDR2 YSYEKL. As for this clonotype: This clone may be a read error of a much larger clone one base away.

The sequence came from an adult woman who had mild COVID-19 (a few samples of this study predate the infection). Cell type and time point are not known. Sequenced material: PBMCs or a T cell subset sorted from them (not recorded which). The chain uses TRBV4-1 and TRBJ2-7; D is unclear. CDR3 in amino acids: CASSHEGSREQYF. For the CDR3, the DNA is TGCGCCAGCAGCCACGAAGGGTCCCGCGAGCAGTACTTC.